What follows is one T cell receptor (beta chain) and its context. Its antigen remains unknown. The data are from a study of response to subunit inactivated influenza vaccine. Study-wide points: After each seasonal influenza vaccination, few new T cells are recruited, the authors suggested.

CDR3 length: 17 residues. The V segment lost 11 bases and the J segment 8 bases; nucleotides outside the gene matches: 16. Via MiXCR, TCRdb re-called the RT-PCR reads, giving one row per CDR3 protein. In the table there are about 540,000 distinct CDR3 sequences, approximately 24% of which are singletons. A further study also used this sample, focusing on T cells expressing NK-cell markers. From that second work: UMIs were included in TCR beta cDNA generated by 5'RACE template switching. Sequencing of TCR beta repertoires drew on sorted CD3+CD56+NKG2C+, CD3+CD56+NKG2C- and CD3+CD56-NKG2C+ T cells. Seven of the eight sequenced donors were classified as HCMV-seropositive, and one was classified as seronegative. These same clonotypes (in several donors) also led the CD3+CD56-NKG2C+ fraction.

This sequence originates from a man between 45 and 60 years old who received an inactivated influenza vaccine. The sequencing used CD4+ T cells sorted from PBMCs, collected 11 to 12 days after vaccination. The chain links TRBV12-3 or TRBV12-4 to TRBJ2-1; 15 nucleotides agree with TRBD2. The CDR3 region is CAPPGLAGGPGGHEQFF. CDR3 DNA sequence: TGTGCCCCCCCAGGACTAGCGGGGGGGCCCGGGGGCCATGAGCAGTTCTTC.